The next 5 T cell receptor beta chains were all read from a single sample in a study of PD-1 blockade in classical Hodgkin lymphoma. Every patient had relapsed following autologous stem cell transplantation, and cohorts differed in brentuximab vedotin exposure. TCRdb's table, derived via immunoSEQ multiplex PCR, lists solely in-frame clones and lacks some. The table shows under 110,000 clones, with about 89% occurring only once. The sample in question was peripheral blood mononuclear cells (PBMCs), obtained before the second cycle of nivolumab. The source is a human donor with classical Hodgkin lymphoma.

The chain couples TRBV19 to TRBJ1-2; D unclear. This CDR3 is 12 amino acids long. V dropped 7 bases and J dropped 4 bases, with 10 bases sitting between them. In germline, CDR1 is LNHDA, CDR2 SQIVND (reference sequence). The CDR3 coding sequence is TGTGCCAGTATTGAGGGTCCCTATGGCTACACCTTC. It codes for CASIEGPYGYTF.

The DNA for the CDR3 is TGTGCCAGCAGCGGAGGATCCAGGGACGGTGGGGCCAACGTCCTGACTTTC. Encoded protein: CASSGGSRDGGANVLTF. The J gene is TRBJ2-6, the V gene TRBV9; D may be TRBD1 or TRBD2 (5 bases each). This CDR3 spans 17 amino acids. V was cut by 3 bases and J by 3 bases, with 16 bases left in between. CDR1 SGDLS and CDR2 YYNGEE come from the germline V gene.

The chain uses TRBV11-2 and TRBJ2-3; D not resolved. Trimming cost V 2 bases and J 0 bases, with 18 bases left between them. This CDR3 has 18 residues. The germline V gene encodes CDR1 SGHAT and CDR2 FQNNGV. This chain's CDR3 is CASSLRGDTTSSTDTQYF. CDR3 nucleotides: TGTGCCAGCAGCTTACGAGGAGATACTACCTCTAGCACAGATACGCAGTATTTT.

The chain joins TRBV11-1 to TRBJ2-7, with 9 bases that match TRBD1. The CDR3 totals 17 residues. J lost 2 bases, V lost 2 bases, and 10 bases had no gene match. In germline, CDR1 is SGHAT, CDR2 FQDESV (reference sequence). The CDR3 nucleotides read TGTGCCAGCAGCTTACTCACCACAGGGGGCCCTACCTACGAGCAGTACTTC. Translation: CASSLLTTGGPTYEQYF. Filled out from reference TRBV11-1 and TRBJ2-7, the complete variable domain reads EAEVAQSPRYKITEKSQAVAFWCDPISGHATLYWYRQILGQGPELLVQFQDESVVDDSQLPKDRFSAERLKGVDSTLKIQPAELGDSAMYLCASSLLTTGGPTYEQYFGPGTRLTVT.

The chain couples TRBV19 to TRBJ1-3; 7 bases fit TRBD1. The junction had 5 bases not matched to a gene; V was cut back by 5 bases and J by 4 bases. This CDR3 comprises 14 residues. CDR1 and CDR2 (germline): LNHDA, SQIVND (reference sequence). The CDR3 sequence is CASSRGDSGNTIYF. The CDR3 DNA sequence: TGTGCCAGTAGTCGTGGGGACAGCGGAAACACCATATATTTT.